This passage covers 16 T cell receptor beta chains from one sample sequenced in a study of T cells expressing NK-cell markers. TCRdb reprocessed the 5' RACE reads, keeping one entry per CDR3 protein, no DNA. Its table records about 460,000 distinct CDR3 sequences. The sample taken for sequencing was blood T cells: a sorted CD56 or NKG2C T cell subset, CD4+ or CD8+ T cells, or bulk PBMC T cells (not recorded which). These receptors came from a woman in her forties or fifties in good health.

The chain has TRBV12-3 or TRBV12-4 and TRBJ1-5; TCRdb's D call of TRBD1 is untestable without DNA. CDR3 length equals 14 residues. The CDR3 reads CASSFYRDHQPQHF.

The chain has TRBV3-1 and TRBJ2-5. The CDR3 loop spans 12 amino acids. Looked up from germline, CDR1 is LGHDT and CDR2 is YNNKEL (reference sequence). Here the CDR3 reads CASTDESRTQYF.

The chain couples TRBV3-1 to TRBJ2-3. Per germline, CDR1 LGHDT and CDR2 YNNKEL (reference sequence). This CDR3 comprises 13 residues. The CDR3 sequence: CASSQEERDTQYF.

The CDR3 protein is CASSLTGGISGNTIYF. The chain combines TRBV5-1 with TRBJ1-3; TCRdb proposes TRBD1, but this gene call is untestable without DNA. Looked up from germline, CDR1 is SGHRS and CDR2 is YFSETQ. This CDR3 has 16 residues.

The chain joins TRBV12-3 or TRBV12-4 to TRBJ2-1; TCRdb's D gene call, TRBD2, goes unchecked for lack of DNA. There are 15 residues in the CDR3. This CDR3 reads CASSAMTRRNNEQFF.

The chain employs TRBV7-9 and TRBJ2-1; TCRdb names TRBD2, which stays unverified in the absence of DNA. The CDR3 is 13 residues long. Per germline, CDR1 SEHNR and CDR2 FQNEAQ (reference sequence). This CDR3 reads CASSRGTSNEQFF.

The J gene is TRBJ2-1, the V gene TRBV20-1; as DNA is missing, the TRBD2 call by TCRdb cannot be tested. The CDR3 length is 13 residues. CDR1 is DFQATT and CDR2 is SNEGSKA in the germline V gene (reference sequence). CDR3 residues: CSARVAALGKQFF.

The rearrangement joins TRBV20-1 to TRBJ2-5; lacking DNA, the TRBD1 call made by TCRdb goes unchecked. Germline V gives CDR1 DFQATT, CDR2 SNEGSKA (reference sequence). The CDR3 runs 15 residues. CDR3 sequence: CSLEGDRGRQETQYF.

CDR3 protein: CASSNRVGTRNEQYF. V gene TRBV12-3 or TRBV12-4 combines with J gene TRBJ2-7; checking the TCRdb D call of TRBD2 is not possible without DNA. The CDR3 sequence is 15 residues long.

The rearrangement uses TRBV4-1 and TRBJ2-1; the D call from TCRdb, TRBD1, cannot be confirmed without DNA. This CDR3 region has 14 residues. Germline V lookup: CDR1 MGHRA, CDR2 YSYEKL. CDR3 sequence reads: CASSPLAPGNEQFF.

The rearrangement links TRBV12-3 or TRBV12-4 to TRBJ2-3. The CDR3 spans 15 residues. CDR3 sequence: CASSSGRTSTDTQYF.

The chain's CDR3 is CASSTPGGHYEQYF. The chain joins TRBV28 to TRBJ2-7; TCRdb reports TRBD1, a call that lacks DNA to check it against. Looked up from germline, CDR1 is MDHEN and CDR2 is SYDVKM. The CDR3 has 14 amino acids.

The rearrangement uses TRBV12-3 or TRBV12-4 and TRBJ2-2. This CDR3 is 12 amino acids long. The CDR3 reads CASSFNEGELFF.

The chain links TRBV20-1 to TRBJ2-2; TCRdb selects TRBD1, and the lack of DNA leaves this call unchecked. Germline V gene data show CDR1 as DFQATT and CDR2 as SNEGSKA (reference sequence). The length of the CDR3 is 13 residues. The CDR3 reads CSASRETAGELFF.

The CDR3 is CASSDGPREQFF. J is TRBJ2-1 and V is TRBV2; TCRdb's assignment of TRBD1 cannot be checked, as there is no DNA. CDR1 is SNHLY and CDR2 is FYNNEI in the germline V gene. The CDR3 totals 12 residues.

This chain links TRBV25-1 with TRBJ2-2; TCRdb names TRBD2, which stays unverified in the absence of DNA. The CDR3 consists of 16 residues. Germline V gene data show CDR1 as MGHDK and CDR2 as SYGVNS. The CDR3 protein is CASSRAAGARAGELFF.